This T cell receptor beta chain appears in the sequencing data of a study of blood T cell repertoires in COVID-19. Study context: The study drew acute and convalescent COVID-19 samples from the United States, Italy and Spain. Sample material is recorded as cDNA or gDNA derived from T cells, B-cell-depleted T cells, or PBMCs.

Germline V lookup: CDR1 SQVTM, CDR2 ANQGSEA. The CDR3 sequence is 12 residues long. The V end lost 6 bases, the J end lost 7 bases, and 15 bases lay between the germline ends. In the source study's methods: Using reference gene primer amplification, nucleated cell counts were estimated. TCRdb's copy holds only in-frame clones and misses some; the assay was immunoSEQ multiplex PCR. V and J calls and clone size are as listed in that table; D and trimming were resolved from the DNA. The sample consists of 200,000 to 250,000 clones, approximately 91% of them appearing once. Sequenced material: peripheral blood. This rearrangement joins TRBV29-1 to TRBJ1-2; TRBD1 might be the D (5 bases). The source is a man aged 55 to 70 who had recovered from COVID-19. The CDR3 DNA reads as TGCAGCGTCCGCGGAGGGGTAGTTGGCTACACCTTC. It yields the protein CSVRGGVVGYTF.